The sequence of this T cell receptor beta chain was determined in a study of spatial heterogeneity in lung cancer. Across the whole study: Compared with alpha-chain sequences, beta-chain sequences were consistently detected in greater numbers.

Each molecule of TCR cDNA was tagged with one unique molecular identifier. Using its own MiXCR run on the 5' RACE reads, TCRdb lists one record per CDR3 protein. The table shows about 52,000 distinct CDR3 sequences, with 6.5% to 7.5% occurring only once. Regarding time point: blood at routine non-recurrence follow-up after resection. The authors sequenced whole RNA from tumor, nontumor lung or frozen PBMC without sorting. The CDR3 covers 12 residues. Germline V gives CDR1 SEHNR, CDR2 FQNEAQ (reference sequence). V was shortened by 6 bases and J by 4 bases, with 10 bases between the two germline ends. The rearrangement joins TRBV7-9 to TRBJ2-7, with no clear D. The sequence derives from a female donor with early-stage non-small cell lung cancer. Sequenced here: PBMCs, sampled at follow-up. The CDR3 reads CASSTPAYEQYF. DNA for the CDR3: TGTGCCAGCAGTACACCAGCGTACGAGCAGTACTTC.